This T cell receptor (beta chain) appears in the sequencing data of a study of shared clonotypes between healthy human individuals. Study information: Three CD4 naive, three CD4 memory, two CD8 naive and one CD8 memory plate were used per donor. General observations from the study: Compared with memory subsets, naive subsets generally had larger estimated richness. Among a handful of donors, approximately 5% of naive CD4 clonotypes were found in common. Depth of sequencing was expected to influence donor clonotype sharing.

CDR3 length equals 15 residues. Germline CDR1 reads MGHRA; CDR2 reads YSYEKL. The J segment lost 12 bases and the V segment lost 0 bases, leaving 10 bases of the junction unmatched. The naive CD8 fraction comprised CD45RO-negative cells positively selected for CCR7 and excluded terminally differentiated effector memory CD45RA+ cells. Notes on this clone: The target antigen is unknown.

The protocol was immunoSEQ multiplex PCR, while the TCRdb copy is restricted to in-frame clones and leaves out a portion. The table records roughly 600,000 clones, 95% to 98% of them present only once. The TCR was taken from a man in his thirties or forties in good health. The J gene is TRBJ2-7, the V gene TRBV4-1; 11 positions match TRBD2. Sequencing was done on a sample of naive CD8+ T cells sorted from blood. The CDR3 sequence: CASSQDLAGGIRGYF. CDR3 sequence (DNA): TGCGCCAGCAGCCAAGACCTAGCGGGGGGAATAAGAGGGTACTTC.